Listed below are T cell receptor beta chains from one sample, sequenced in a study of T cells after yellow fever vaccination. A single record per CDR3 protein comes from TCRdb applying MiXCR to the 5' RACE reads. The sample has hundreds of thousands of distinct CDR3 sequences; approximately 15% are singletons. The sample consisted of PBMCs, taken on the day of the yellow fever booster vaccination. All receptors come from a man aged 25-40 years who received the YFV17D yellow fever vaccine. Both conserved end residues are part of each CDR3. The D gene is left open where the match is weak. Clone size is not always given. Where it is, it says once, few, many or a class for expanded clones.

V: TRBV25-1
D: TRBD2
size: NA
J: TRBJ2-2
DNA: TGTGCCAGCAGTGAACTATACGCGGGAGGTTCCACCGGGGAGCTGTTTTTT
CDR3: CASSELYAGGSTGELFF

V: TRBV19
D: NA
size: NA
J: TRBJ1-6
DNA: TGTGCCAGTACCAATGGGCACCTCGAGGGAGGGTCACCCCTCCACTTT
CDR3: CASTNGHLEGGSPLHF

V: TRBV5-1
D: TRBD1
size: NA
J: TRBJ2-3
DNA: TGCGCCAGCAGCCTGGCCCAGGGGGCTGATACGCAGTATTTT
CDR3: CASSLAQGADTQYF

V: TRBV10-2
D: TRBD2
size: few
J: TRBJ2-3
DNA: TGCGCCAGCGCCCGGACTAGCGGGAGCACAGATACGCAGTATTTT
CDR3: CASARTSGSTDTQYF

V: TRBV5-1
D: NA
size: few
J: TRBJ2-1
DNA: TGCGCCAGCAGTATGGGTTCGGGATCCTACAATGAGCAGTTCTTC
CDR3: CASSMGSGSYNEQFF

V: TRBV5-4
D: TRBD1
size: NA
J: TRBJ1-1
DNA: TGTGCCAGCAGCGCCAACAGGGGGAACACTGAAGCTTTCTTT
CDR3: CASSANRGNTEAFF

V: TRBV27
D: TRBD1
size: many
J: TRBJ2-4
DNA: TGTGCCAGCAGTACAAGACAGGGGGCGGGCGAAGTGGCCAAAAACATTCAGTACTTC
CDR3: CASSTRQGAGEVAKNIQYF

V: TRBV11-2
D: NA
size: NA
J: TRBJ1-3
DNA: TGTGCCAGCAGCTCGAACGGTGGAAACACCATATATTTT
CDR3: CASSSNGGNTIYF

V: TRBV18
D: NA
size: NA
J: TRBJ2-1
DNA: TGTGCCAGCTCCGTTCTCAAGCGCCAGGAGCAGTTCTTC
CDR3: CASSVLKRQEQFF

V: TRBV6-1
D: TRBD2
size: NA
J: TRBJ2-5
DNA: TGTGCCAGCAGGGGGACTAGCGGGAGGAGAGAGACCCAGTACTTC
CDR3: CASRGTSGRRETQYF

V: TRBV7-2
D: NA
size: NA
J: TRBJ2-7
DNA: TGTGCCAGCAGCATGCTACCATACACCTACGAGCAGTACTTC
CDR3: CASSMLPYTYEQYF

V: TRBV25-1
D: NA
size: NA
J: TRBJ2-3
DNA: TGTGCCAGCAGTGAATATAGCCCGCTAGGGGCATTCACAGATACGCAGTATTTT
CDR3: CASSEYSPLGAFTDTQYF

V: TRBV20-1
D: TRBD1
size: NA
J: TRBJ2-7
DNA: TGCAGTGCTAGGGGACAGGGAGTGTACGAGCAGTACTTC
CDR3: CSARGQGVYEQYF

V: TRBV27
D: NA
size: few
J: TRBJ1-5
DNA: TGTGCCAGCAGTTTAGAGGGGGTGCGAGGGCCCCAGCATTTT
CDR3: CASSLEGVRGPQHF

V: TRBV5-4
D: TRBD2
size: NA
J: TRBJ2-5
DNA: TGTGCCAGCACCCTCGGACTAGCGGTTACCCAAGAGACCCAGTACTTC
CDR3: CASTLGLAVTQETQYF

V: TRBV29-1
D: NA
size: few
J: TRBJ2-3
DNA: TGCAGCGTTGACAAGTGGCACCCTTCCACAGATACGCAGTATTTT
CDR3: CSVDKWHPSTDTQYF

V: TRBV9
D: TRBD2
size: few
J: TRBJ2-1
DNA: TGTGCCAGCAGCGCCCCACACTTAGCGGGAGTGAGCTCCTACAATGAGCAGTTCTTC
CDR3: CASSAPHLAGVSSYNEQFF

V: TRBV5-4
D: NA
size: NA
J: TRBJ2-1
DNA: TGTGCCAGCAGCCCCGATCGAGCCTCTAATGAGCAGTTCTTC
CDR3: CASSPDRASNEQFF

V: TRBV19
D: TRBD2
size: few
J: TRBJ2-2
DNA: TGTGCCAGTAGTAGGCCGGGACTAGCGGGAGCGTCCGGGGAGCTGTTTTTT
CDR3: CASSRPGLAGASGELFF

V: TRBV20-1
D: TRBD1
size: few
J: TRBJ1-2
DNA: TGCAGTGCGGGACAGGGGACCAACTATGGCTACACCTTC
CDR3: CSAGQGTNYGYTF

V: TRBV3-1
D: TRBD1
size: NA
J: TRBJ2-7
DNA: TGTGCCAGCAGGGCCCCAGGGGGCACCTACGAGCAGTACTTC
CDR3: CASRAPGGTYEQYF

V: TRBV4-1
D: TRBD2
size: NA
J: TRBJ2-5
DNA: TGCGCCAGCAGCCAAGATTTAGCGGGAGGAAAGACCCAGTACTTC
CDR3: CASSQDLAGGKTQYF

V: TRBV14
D: NA
size: NA
J: TRBJ2-7
DNA: TGTGCCAGCAGCTCCATCTTGCGCGAGCAGTACTTC
CDR3: CASSSILREQYF

V: TRBV7-9
D: TRBD1
size: few
J: TRBJ1-2
DNA: TGTGCCAGCAGCAGGGACAGACAAGATGGCTACACCTTC
CDR3: CASSRDRQDGYTF

V: TRBV5-4
D: TRBD2
size: NA
J: TRBJ2-7
DNA: TGTGCCAGCACCTTGGCGGGGGGCAACGAGCAGTACTTC
CDR3: CASTLAGGNEQYF

V: TRBV7-7
D: NA
size: NA
J: TRBJ2-1
DNA: TGTGCTAGCAGCTTGGAAATGGCTGCGGGTTACAATGAGCAGTTCTTC
CDR3: CASSLEMAAGYNEQFF

V: TRBV7-2
D: NA
size: many
J: TRBJ2-7
DNA: TGTGCCAGCAGCTTAGCGCAGACAGGCTACGAGCAGTACTTC
CDR3: CASSLAQTGYEQYF

V: TRBV19
D: NA
size: few
J: TRBJ2-3
DNA: TGTGCCAGTAGCCTGGGGTTGAAGCCCGATACGCAGTATTTT
CDR3: CASSLGLKPDTQYF

V: TRBV20-1
D: NA
size: few
J: TRBJ2-7
DNA: TGCAGTGCCTTGGGCCGGGACGGCGAGCAGTACTTC
CDR3: CSALGRDGEQYF

V: TRBV5-1
D: NA
size: few
J: TRBJ2-7
DNA: TGCGCCAGCAGACCTTCGTCAGGTCGCGAGCAGTACTTC
CDR3: CASRPSSGREQYF

V: TRBV27
D: NA
size: NA
J: TRBJ2-7
DNA: TGTGCCAGCAGCTCCCGGGCCTACTACGAGCAGTACTTC
CDR3: CASSSRAYYEQYF

V: TRBV12-3/TRBV12-4
D: TRBD2
size: NA
J: TRBJ2-7
DNA: TGTGCCAGCAGCGGGGGGAATGAGGACGAGCAGTACTTC
CDR3: CASSGGNEDEQYF

V: TRBV10-1
D: TRBD2
size: NA
J: TRBJ2-3
DNA: TGCGCCAGCAGTGATACTAGCGGGAGGGTGGATACGCAGTATTTT
CDR3: CASSDTSGRVDTQYF

V: TRBV7-9
D: TRBD1
size: few
J: TRBJ2-7
DNA: TGTGCCAGCAGCTTAGCACAGGGGAGAGGCGAGCAGTACTTC
CDR3: CASSLAQGRGEQYF

V: TRBV12-3/TRBV12-4
D: NA
size: few
J: TRBJ2-2
DNA: TGTGCCAGCAGAGCGAGGGGGTCCGGGGAGCTGTTTTTT
CDR3: CASRARGSGELFF

V: TRBV5-1
D: NA
size: many
J: TRBJ2-2
DNA: TGCGCCAGCAAAGCGAGCAACACCGGGGAGCTGTTTTTT
CDR3: CASKASNTGELFF

V: TRBV10-3
D: TRBD2
size: NA
J: TRBJ2-3
DNA: TGTGCCATCTCCCCGAGGTCTAGCGGATCAGATACGCAGTATTTT
CDR3: CAISPRSSGSDTQYF

V: TRBV4-3
D: NA
size: NA
J: TRBJ1-3
DNA: TGCGCCAGCAGCCAACAAGGGGCGCCCGGAAACACCATATATTTT
CDR3: CASSQQGAPGNTIYF

V: TRBV5-1
D: TRBD1
size: few
J: TRBJ2-1
DNA: TGCGCCAGCAGCTTTCAGGGGGATGGTGAGCAGTTCTTC
CDR3: CASSFQGDGEQFF

V: TRBV7-2
D: NA
size: NA
J: TRBJ2-1
DNA: TGTGCCAGCCAACTTATGGTGGGGTCTGAGCAGTTCTTC
CDR3: CASQLMVGSEQFF

V: TRBV30
D: TRBD1
size: many
J: TRBJ2-7
DNA: TGTGCCTGGAAAGGACAGGCCTACGAGCAGTACTTC
CDR3: CAWKGQAYEQYF

V: TRBV18
D: NA
size: few
J: TRBJ2-7
DNA: TGTGCCAGCTCAGCACAGTTGGACAGTCCCGAGCAGTACTTC
CDR3: CASSAQLDSPEQYF

V: TRBV4-2
D: NA
size: few
J: TRBJ2-4
DNA: TGTGCCAGCAGCCAAGAAAATGCCTTAGCCAAAAACATTCAGTACTTC
CDR3: CASSQENALAKNIQYF

V: TRBV20-1
D: NA
size: many
J: TRBJ2-7
DNA: TGCAGTGCTAGAGATACTCCTCCCAGGACAGCATCCTACGAGCAGTACTTC
CDR3: CSARDTPPRTASYEQYF

V: TRBV6-1
D: TRBD2
size: once
J: TRBJ2-5
DNA: TGTGCCAGCAGGACGGGACTAGCAATGGAGACCCAGTACTTC
CDR3: CASRTGLAMETQYF

V: TRBV6-5
D: NA
size: many
J: TRBJ2-7
DNA: TGTGCCAGCAGTTACGTTGCACTAACCCCGTCCGAGCAGTACTTC
CDR3: CASSYVALTPSEQYF

V: TRBV29-1
D: NA
size: few
J: TRBJ2-5
DNA: TGCAGCGTTGAGGCAGGGCCAGCGGTTGAGACCCAGTACTTC
CDR3: CSVEAGPAVETQYF

V: TRBV20-1
D: TRBD2
size: NA
J: TRBJ2-3
DNA: TGCAGTGCTACCAGGGACTACTCCTTCACAGATACGCAGTATTTT
CDR3: CSATRDYSFTDTQYF

V: TRBV20-1
D: TRBD2
size: few
J: TRBJ2-7
DNA: TGCAGTGCTAGCCCGATAGCGGGAGTGAACGAGCAGTACTTC
CDR3: CSASPIAGVNEQYF

V: TRBV24-1
D: TRBD1
size: few
J: TRBJ2-2
DNA: TGTGCCACCCGGGGACAGGGGATGGGGACCGGGGAGCTGTTTTTT
CDR3: CATRGQGMGTGELFF

V: TRBV20-1
D: NA
size: many
J: TRBJ1-1
DNA: TGCAGTGCTAGAGATGCGGGAAGGGCGAACACTGAAGCTTTCTTT
CDR3: CSARDAGRANTEAFF

V: TRBV19
D: NA
size: few
J: TRBJ1-1
DNA: TGTGCCAGTAGTATCCCCACAGGGTCCCGCGCTGAAGCTTTCTTT
CDR3: CASSIPTGSRAEAFF

V: TRBV9
D: TRBD1
size: NA
J: TRBJ2-7
DNA: TGTGCCAGCAGCGTTGGTCCGGGGAAGGGACAGGCCGTCCGAACCTACGAGCAGTACTTC
CDR3: CASSVGPGKGQAVRTYEQYF

V: TRBV5-1
D: NA
size: NA
J: TRBJ1-2
DNA: TGCGCCAGCAGGGGTCTGGACTCGGCGGGCTACACCTTC
CDR3: CASRGLDSAGYTF

V: TRBV20-1
D: TRBD2
size: NA
J: TRBJ2-1
DNA: TGCAGTGCCCAGCGACTAGCGGGCTCCTACAATGAGCAGTTCTTC
CDR3: CSAQRLAGSYNEQFF

V: TRBV20-1
D: TRBD2
size: few
J: TRBJ2-7
DNA: TGCAGTGCTCAAGGACTAGCGGACTCCTACGAGCAGTACTTC
CDR3: CSAQGLADSYEQYF

V: TRBV4-2
D: TRBD2
size: NA
J: TRBJ2-3
DNA: TGTGCCAGCAGCCAAGGGACTAGCCGGGCAGATACGCAGTATTTT
CDR3: CASSQGTSRADTQYF

V: TRBV12-3/TRBV12-4
D: NA
size: many
J: TRBJ2-4
DNA: TGTGCCAGCAGTACGGGCTCCCCGGGCATTCAGTACTTC
CDR3: CASSTGSPGIQYF

V: TRBV5-6
D: TRBD2
size: few
J: TRBJ2-5
DNA: TGTGCCAGCAGCTCCGGGACTAGCGGGCGCCAAGAGACCCAGTACTTC
CDR3: CASSSGTSGRQETQYF